The T cell receptor (beta chain) described here comes from a study of cytomegalovirus exposure and HLA in healthy donors. Points on this clone: What it recognizes is unknown.

Study-wide findings and caveats: One later analysis reportedly identified an Asian-associated ancestry cluster that showed fewer N-insertions than the 666-donor mean. Being productive about 90% or about 30% of the time was typical of most TCR beta V segments in an earlier analysis. With DRB1 most and HLA-C fewest, TCR association rates differed between HLA loci in a later analysis. The sole available immune exposure information was CMV serostatus.

13 Jbeta primers and 60 Vbeta primers were used for the PCR. Method: immunoSEQ multiplex PCR; TCRdb's copy keeps in-frame clones and lacks some. The data show 150,000 to 200,000 clones, around three quarters seen once. The receptor was derived from a woman aged 40 to 49 in good health and CMV-seronegative. Sequenced sample: PBMCs.

The CDR3, as DNA: TGTGCCAGCAGTCGACTGGCCGGATACGAGCAGTACTTC. Its protein product is CASSRLAGYEQYF. V and J are TRBV6-6 and TRBJ2-7, with unresolved D. Germline V gene data show CDR1 as MNHNY and CDR2 as SVGAGI (reference sequence). Trimming cost V 5 bases and J 4 bases, with 12 bases left between them. This CDR3 contains 13 residues.